This is a list of T cell receptor beta chains from one sample in a study of cytomegalovirus exposure and HLA in healthy donors. Sequencing was performed with immunoSEQ multiplex PCR; in TCRdb, only in-frame clones are kept and a portion is missing. The sample comprises tens of thousands of clones, over 70% of which are singletons, and 1.2% rests with the top ten. Sequencing used PBMCs. The receptors shown here come from a girl aged 2-15 years in good health and CMV-seropositive. CDR3s include the opening cysteine and the closing phenylalanine or tryptophan. Each record gives: CDR3 DNA, CDR3 protein, clone size, D gene, V gene, J gene. D genes are given only for firm matches. Not all rows give a size; the values are once, few, many and, for expanded clones, a class.

CDR3 DNA: TGCAGCGTTGCCGGGGGAGAGGAGACCCAGTACTTC; CDR3 protein: CSVAGGEETQYF; clone size: .; D gene: .; V gene: TRBV29-1; J gene: TRBJ2-5
CDR3 DNA: TGCGCCAGCAGCCAAGAAGTTAGGTCTGGGACTACGACCTACGAGCAGTACTTC; CDR3 protein: CASSQEVRSGTTTYEQYF; clone size: few; D gene: TRBD2; V gene: TRBV4-3; J gene: TRBJ2-7
CDR3 DNA: TGCAGCGTTGACTCGGAGACCCAGTACTTC; CDR3 protein: CSVDSETQYF; clone size: .; D gene: .; V gene: TRBV29-1; J gene: TRBJ2-5
CDR3 DNA: TGTGCCAGCAGTTCGGACAGGGCCTACGAGCAGTACTTC; CDR3 protein: CASSSDRAYEQYF; clone size: .; D gene: TRBD1; V gene: TRBV6-1; J gene: TRBJ2-7
CDR3 DNA: TGCGCCAGCTCGGAGGATCGGAAGACCCAGTACTTC; CDR3 protein: CASSEDRKTQYF; clone size: .; D gene: .; V gene: TRBV5-1; J gene: TRBJ2-5
CDR3 DNA: TGCGCCAGCAGTGAGTCGTGGGAGGGCCCCGAGCAGTACTTC; CDR3 protein: CASSESWEGPEQYF; clone size: .; D gene: TRBD2; V gene: TRBV10-2; J gene: TRBJ2-7
CDR3 DNA: TGTGCCAGCAGTTTTTTCGGTCTAAGTAACGCTGAAGCTTTCTTT; CDR3 protein: CASSFFGLSNAEAFF; clone size: .; D gene: .; V gene: TRBV28; J gene: TRBJ1-1
CDR3 DNA: TGTGCCAGCAGCCAGGCCAGCGGGAGGGGGGAAGAGACCCAGTACTTC; CDR3 protein: CASSQASGRGEETQYF; clone size: .; D gene: TRBD2; V gene: TRBV4-2; J gene: TRBJ2-5
CDR3 DNA: TGTGCCTGGACAGGGGGAACCAACACCGGGGAGCTGTTTTTT; CDR3 protein: CAWTGGTNTGELFF; clone size: .; D gene: TRBD1; V gene: TRBV30; J gene: TRBJ2-2
CDR3 DNA: TGCGCCAGCAAGACCGGGACAGGGTACAATGAGCAGTTCTTC; CDR3 protein: CASKTGTGYNEQFF; clone size: .; D gene: TRBD1; V gene: TRBV5-1; J gene: TRBJ2-1
CDR3 DNA: TGTGCCAGCCGTCTGACCAGGATCACTAATGAAAAACTGTTTTTT; CDR3 protein: CASRLTRITNEKLFF; clone size: .; D gene: .; V gene: TRBV2; J gene: TRBJ1-4
CDR3 DNA: TGTGCCAGCAGCTTAATAGCGCTAGCGGGAACCGGGGAGCTGTTTTTT; CDR3 protein: CASSLIALAGTGELFF; clone size: .; D gene: TRBD2; V gene: TRBV5-8; J gene: TRBJ2-2
CDR3 DNA: TGTGCCACGGCTTCACAGATCATGAACACTGAAGCTTTCTTT; CDR3 protein: CATASQIMNTEAFF; clone size: .; D gene: .; V gene: TRBV2; J gene: TRBJ1-1
CDR3 DNA: TGTGCCAGCAGCCGACAGGTTACAGCCAAAAACATTCAGTACTTC; CDR3 protein: CASSRQVTAKNIQYF; clone size: .; D gene: .; V gene: TRBV28; J gene: TRBJ2-4
CDR3 DNA: TGTGCCTGCAGTCTCGGACAGGGTCGCTATGGCTACACCTTC; CDR3 protein: CACSLGQGRYGYTF; clone size: .; D gene: TRBD1; V gene: TRBV2; J gene: TRBJ1-2
CDR3 DNA: TGTGCCAGCTCACCTTCCGGGTCTACCTTTTACCCCTATGGCTACACCTTC; CDR3 protein: CASSPSGSTFYPYGYTF; clone size: .; D gene: .; V gene: TRBV18; J gene: TRBJ1-2
CDR3 DNA: TGTGCCAGCAGCGCTCCGGGACAGGGATTGAACGAGCAGTACTTC; CDR3 protein: CASSAPGQGLNEQYF; clone size: .; D gene: TRBD1; V gene: TRBV7-9; J gene: TRBJ2-7
CDR3 DNA: TGTGCCAGCAGCTCGACCGGGACAGGGGAACCCCTCCACTTT; CDR3 protein: CASSSTGTGEPLHF; clone size: .; D gene: TRBD1; V gene: TRBV5-4; J gene: TRBJ1-6
CDR3 DNA: TGTGCCAGCAGCTTAAGACGGGAGTACAATGAGCAGTTCTTC; CDR3 protein: CASSLRREYNEQFF; clone size: .; D gene: .; V gene: TRBV7-6; J gene: TRBJ2-1
CDR3 DNA: TGTGCCAGCAGTTACGGTGGGGGGGCTCGGACTGAAGCTTTCTTT; CDR3 protein: CASSYGGGARTEAFF; clone size: .; D gene: .; V gene: TRBV6-5; J gene: TRBJ1-1
CDR3 DNA: TGTGCCTGGACCACAGTGGACAACGTCCTGACTTTC; CDR3 protein: CAWTTVDNVLTF; clone size: .; D gene: .; V gene: TRBV30; J gene: TRBJ2-6
CDR3 DNA: TGTGCCAGCAGCCAAGCTCTCGTGGGGCAACCTTCAACTAATGAAAAACTGTTTTTT; CDR3 protein: CASSQALVGQPSTNEKLFF; clone size: .; D gene: .; V gene: TRBV4-2; J gene: TRBJ1-4
CDR3 DNA: TGCGCCAGCAGCCAAGCGGGGAGCTCCTACAATGAGCAGTTCTTC; CDR3 protein: CASSQAGSSYNEQFF; clone size: .; D gene: .; V gene: TRBV4-1; J gene: TRBJ2-1
CDR3 DNA: TGTGCCAGCAGCGTTAGCGGGACCGCCTACGAGCAGTACTTC; CDR3 protein: CASSVSGTAYEQYF; clone size: .; D gene: TRBD2; V gene: TRBV7-9; J gene: TRBJ2-7
CDR3 DNA: TGTGCCAGCAAGTGGACTAGTACGAACGAGCAGTACTTC; CDR3 protein: CASKWTSTNEQYF; clone size: .; D gene: TRBD2; V gene: TRBV28; J gene: TRBJ2-7
CDR3 DNA: TGTGCCAGCAGTTTCGGATCAGGGAATGAGCAGTTCTTC; CDR3 protein: CASSFGSGNEQFF; clone size: .; D gene: .; V gene: TRBV27; J gene: TRBJ2-1
CDR3 DNA: TGCGCCAGTCGCCCCGGAATAGGGACAGGGATTGAGGACACTGAAGCTTTCTTT; CDR3 protein: CASRPGIGTGIEDTEAFF; clone size: .; D gene: TRBD1; V gene: TRBV5-1; J gene: TRBJ1-1
CDR3 DNA: TGCGCCAGCAGCTTGGCGGCTAGCGGGAAGAAACCTAGCACAGATACGCAGTATTTT; CDR3 protein: CASSLAASGKKPSTDTQYF; clone size: .; D gene: TRBD2; V gene: TRBV5-1; J gene: TRBJ2-3
CDR3 DNA: TGTGCCAGTAGTATCTCTTCTAGCGGGAGAGACATCGCAGACTACAATGAGCAGTTCTTC; CDR3 protein: CASSISSSGRDIADYNEQFF; clone size: .; D gene: TRBD2; V gene: TRBV19; J gene: TRBJ2-1
CDR3 DNA: TGTGCCAGCAGCCTCGGGACTCCATACAATGAGCAGTTCTTC; CDR3 protein: CASSLGTPYNEQFF; clone size: .; D gene: .; V gene: TRBV5-6; J gene: TRBJ2-1
CDR3 DNA: TGTGCCAGCAGCTTGTCGGGAGTAACAGATACGCAGTATTTT; CDR3 protein: CASSLSGVTDTQYF; clone size: .; D gene: .; V gene: TRBV7-6; J gene: TRBJ2-3
CDR3 DNA: TGTGCCAGCAGCCACGGGAACGAGCAGTACTTC; CDR3 protein: CASSHGNEQYF; clone size: .; D gene: .; V gene: TRBV14; J gene: TRBJ2-7
CDR3 DNA: TGCAGCGTTGTCCACCGGCTAGCGGGAGATGAGCAGTTCTTC; CDR3 protein: CSVVHRLAGDEQFF; clone size: .; D gene: TRBD2; V gene: TRBV29-1; J gene: TRBJ2-1
CDR3 DNA: TGTGCCAGCAGTCCTCAGGAAATCCGTCCGAACACTGAAGCTTTCTTT; CDR3 protein: CASSPQEIRPNTEAFF; clone size: .; D gene: .; V gene: TRBV5-8; J gene: TRBJ1-1
CDR3 DNA: TGCGCCAGCAGCCAAGTGGAGCGGGCAGCCTACGAGCAGTACTTC; CDR3 protein: CASSQVERAAYEQYF; clone size: .; D gene: .; V gene: TRBV4-1; J gene: TRBJ2-7
CDR3 DNA: TGTGCCAGCAGTTTAGGCCCCAGTTCGCGGGAGCAGTACTTC; CDR3 protein: CASSLGPSSREQYF; clone size: .; D gene: .; V gene: TRBV28; J gene: TRBJ2-7